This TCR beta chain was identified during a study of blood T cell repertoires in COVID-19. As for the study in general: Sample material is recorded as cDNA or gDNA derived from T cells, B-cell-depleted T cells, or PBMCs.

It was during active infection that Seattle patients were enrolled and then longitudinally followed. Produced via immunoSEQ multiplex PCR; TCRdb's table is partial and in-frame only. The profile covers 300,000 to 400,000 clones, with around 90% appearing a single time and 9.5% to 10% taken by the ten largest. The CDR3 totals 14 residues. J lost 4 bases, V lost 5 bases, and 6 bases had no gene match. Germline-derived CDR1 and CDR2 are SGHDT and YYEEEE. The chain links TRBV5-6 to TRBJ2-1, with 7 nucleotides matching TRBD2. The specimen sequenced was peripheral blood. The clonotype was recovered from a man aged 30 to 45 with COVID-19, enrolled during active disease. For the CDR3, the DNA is TGTGCCAGCAGTTTTCCGGGACTATACAATGAGCAGTTCTTC. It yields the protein CASSFPGLYNEQFF.